These 8 T cell receptor beta chains share one sample of origin, sequenced in a study of cytomegalovirus exposure and HLA in healthy donors. Use of 60 Vbeta and 13 Jbeta primers characterized the PCR. Sequenced by immunoSEQ multiplex PCR; TCRdb stores in-frame clones only, minus some. The data show around 100,000 clones, and the top ten clones hold approximately 3.7%. The sequenced material came from PBMCs. The source is a man in his thirties or forties in good health and CMV-seronegative.

V gene TRBV30 combines with J gene TRBJ1-5; TRBD1 matches 7 bases. CDR1 and CDR2 (germline): GTSNPN, SVGIG (reference sequence). Trimming removed 3 bases from V and 0 bases from J; junction bases left unmatched: 5. CDR3 size: 15 residues. The CDR3 DNA reads as TGTGCCTGGAGGGGGGACAGCTATAGCAATCAGCCCCAGCATTTT. Translated, it gives CAWRGDSYSNQPQHF.

V and J are TRBV20-1 and TRBJ2-7; a weak D match, TRBD2 (6 bases). The germline CDR1 and CDR2 sequences are DFQATT and SNEGSKA (reference sequence). Trimming stripped 3 bases from V and 6 bases from J, with 9 bases between. The CDR3 runs 11 residues. This CDR3 is CSASRGSEQYF. The CDR3 nucleotides read TGCAGTGCTAGTCGGGGGTCCGAGCAGTACTTC.

The chain combines TRBV4-2 with TRBJ1-5, with 9 bases aligning to TRBD1. V lost 0 bases to trimming and J lost 7 bases; unmatched junction nucleotides: 4. The CDR3 consists of 15 residues. Germline V gene lookup returns CDR1 LGHNA and CDR2 YNFKEQ. Written as DNA, the CDR3 is TGTGCCAGCAGCCAAGACGGACAGGGGTCCCAGCCCCAGCATTTT. This gives the protein CASSQDGQGSQPQHF.

The gene calls are TRBV6-6 and TRBJ2-5; D may be TRBD1 (5 bases). This CDR3 contains 12 residues. Germline values: CDR1 MNHNY, CDR2 SVGAGI (reference sequence). V lost 6 bases and J 3 bases, leaving 8 bases between the germline ends. The CDR3 loop is CASRTGEETQYF. The CDR3 DNA is TGTGCCAGCAGAACAGGTGAAGAGACCCAGTACTTC.

The chain uses TRBV6-4 and TRBJ1-1; no clear D gene. This CDR3 has 16 amino acids. Between the trimmed V and J ends, which lost 3 bases and 0 bases, there was a span of 14 bases. Germline CDR1 MRHNA, CDR2 SNTAGT. CDR3 loop: CASSEGVTLMNTEAFF. The DNA of the CDR3 is TGTGCCAGCAGTGAGGGAGTAACTTTAATGAACACTGAAGCTTTCTTT.

The J gene is TRBJ1-2, the V gene TRBV6-1, with D hard to call. V lost 4 bases and J lost 3, with 15 bases in between. Germline V gives CDR1 MNHNS, CDR2 SASEGT. This CDR3 is built from 15 residues. The CDR3 DNA is TGTGCCAGCAGTGTGGCCCGGAGTTATGACTATGGCTACACCTTC. It is translated as CASSVARSYDYGYTF.

The chain joins TRBV6-6 to TRBJ2-3; D ambiguous. Deletions cut 5 bases from V and 4 bases from J, with 7 bases between. CDR1 is MNHNY and CDR2 is SVGAGI in the germline V gene (reference sequence). CDR3 size: 12 residues. CDR3 bases: TGTGCCAGCAGTCCCCATCCAGATACGCAGTATTTT. Its translation is CASSPHPDTQYF.

The chain employs TRBV28 and TRBJ1-5; D is uncertain. Trimming took off 2 bases at V and 8 bases at J, with 13 bases between the two ends. Germline V gives CDR1 MDHEN, CDR2 SYDVKM. The CDR3 totals 14 residues. CDR3: CASSLAGRNKPQHF. The DNA for the CDR3 is TGTGCCAGCAGTTTAGCGGGTAGGAACAAGCCCCAGCATTTT. The whole variable domain, filled in from reference TRBV28 and TRBJ1-5, reads DVKVTQSSRYLVKRTGEKVFLECVQDMDHENMFWYRQDPGLGLRLIYFSYDVKMKEKGDIPEGYSVSREKKERFSLILESASTNQTSMYLCASSLAGRNKPQHFGDGTRLSIL.